This T cell receptor beta chain was retrieved from a study of response to subunit inactivated influenza vaccine (dated by TCRdb to 2017 to 2018). Study-wide context: Deep quantitative T cell receptor repertoire profiling was used in the study to track responses to a trivalent subunit inactivated influenza vaccine. The research as a whole found: The authors suggested that each seasonal influenza vaccination may recruit only a limited number of new T cells.

The method was RT-PCR. TCRdb shows the sequencer as Illumina HiSeq 2500. The public reads were quality trimmed at Q25 with fastp and then assembled into clones with MiXCR by TCRdb, keeping productive beta chains. Rows with one shared CDR3 protein collapse into an entry with the most common genes and DNA. The sample includes 150,000 to 200,000 distinct CDR3 sequences, with around 9.9% observed a single time. Around 12% of the sample is held by the ten biggest clonotypes. This clonotype was counted ten times or more. Its cognate antigen has yet to be identified. Base qualities are missing; no much larger clone stands one base away. The time point label here, explained by the study, means: around 45 days after influenza vaccine administration. From the germline V gene, CDR1 is SGHTA and CDR2 is FQGTGA. The CDR3 has 16 amino acids, counting the end cysteine and phenylalanine. The DNA shown is the 48-base CDR3, in frame from base 1. Between the V and J ends, shortened by 0 bases and 4 bases respectively, the junction contains 10 bases.

This sample comprised non-naive T cells sorted from PBMCs, obtained 35 to 45 days after vaccination. The cell subset or site tag for this specimen amounts to: memory T cell fraction. The chain was built from TRBV7-3 and TRBJ1-6, with the D gene not confidently named. This TCR was recovered from a man aged 50 to 60 who received an inactivated influenza vaccine. Donor details come from another sample of the same person, matched by shared clones. The DNA sequence is TGTGCCAGCAGCTTAACCCCCGTTGGGTATAATTCACCCCTCCACTTT. This is translated as CASSLTPVGYNSPLHF.